This T cell receptor beta chain derives from a study of graft-versus-host responses after intestinal transplantation. As for the study in general: Grafts were multivisceral, liver-intestinal, or isolated intestinal. Every recipient had anti-thymocyte globulin induction and two to three years of tacrolimus plus steroids. Study-wide results and caveats: Within allografts, high graft-versus-host to host-versus-graft clonal ratios were seen among patients with graft-donor T cell macrochimerism. Early declines in HvG clones that occurred post-transplant were associated with peak circulating GvH clone levels.

Profiled with immunoSEQ multiplex PCR; TCRdb holds only in-frame clones, not every one. This sample yields about 90,000 clones, of which less than 90% are seen a single time; approximately 18% belongs to the top ten. For this clone: Antigen: not known.

The sequenced sample was unstimulated CD8+ T cells sorted from spleen or lymph node cells, obtained before intestinal transplant. This receptor was identified in a human donor who received an intestinal transplant.

CDR3 coding DNA: TGTGCCAGCTCACCACCGATTAGGGTCTCTGGCTACACCTTC. Translating gives CASSPPIRVSGYTF. The chain couples TRBV18 to TRBJ1-2, with D unclear. This CDR3 has 14 amino acids. Germline V lookup: CDR1 KGHSH, CDR2 LQKENI. V was pared by 0 bases and J by 7 bases, with 12 bases between.